The TCR beta chain under discussion was sequenced for a study of cytomegalovirus exposure and HLA in healthy donors. The PCR had 60 Vbeta and 13 Jbeta primers. Method: immunoSEQ multiplex PCR; TCRdb's copy keeps in-frame clones and lacks some. The data contain 150,000 to 200,000 clones, around 84% of them singletons. Looked up from germline, CDR1 is SGHVS and CDR2 is FNYEAQ. The CDR3 contains 17 residues. J was trimmed by 4 bases and V by 1 base; bases with no gene match: 13. This sequence was found in a woman in her late teens or twenties in good health and CMV-seronegative. The genes are TRBV7-6 and TRBJ2-7; 7 bases map to TRBD2. The sample comprised PBMCs. As DNA, the CDR3 is TGTGCCAGCAGCTTAGGTCCGGGACTATCAGAGGGATACGAGCAGTACGTC. Amino acids: CASSLGPGLSEGYEQYV.